This T cell receptor (beta chain) emerged from a study of shared clonotypes between healthy human individuals. TCRdb keeps only in-frame clones here, not all; method: immunoSEQ multiplex PCR. The table includes about 2.3 million clones, roughly 92% detected once. The sample taken for sequencing was naive CD4+ T cells from PBMCs. As to subset: CD45RA+ positively selected. The receptor comes from a man between 18 and 29 years old in good health. Some clones in this sample may be carry-over from other donors' samples.

This CDR3 is CASSVFDRGSDGYTF. CDR3 in DNA: TGTGCCAGCAGCGTATTTGACAGGGGCAGTGATGGCTACACCTTC. This chain connects TRBV9 to TRBJ1-2; 8 positions match TRBD1. V shed 1 base and J 6 bases; nucleotides not matched to a gene: 8. CDR1 SGDLS and CDR2 YYNGEE come from the germline V gene. This CDR3 has 15 residues.